This passage covers 18 T cell receptor beta chains from one sample sequenced in a study of Graves' ophthalmopathy and Graves' hyperthyroidism. TCR beta CDR3 amplification used RNA transcripts. The authors performed first-round RT-PCR with HTBI primers and then a second-round multiplex PCR. MiXCR, applied by TCRdb to the multiplex PCR reads, yields one record per CDR3 protein. Altogether over 150,000 distinct CDR3 sequences are present, less than 45% being singletons, with the ten largest covering 5.8%. Sample: peripheral blood. Receptors originate from a middle-aged woman with Graves' ophthalmopathy.

In this sample, this clonotype turned up many times. The chain employs TRBV10-3 and TRBJ2-2, with 7 positions matching TRBD1. The J segment lost 6 bases and the V segment lost 11 bases, leaving 9 bases of the junction unmatched. The CDR3 is 13 residues long. CDR1 is ENHRY, CDR2 SYGVKD, per germline. CDR3 amino acids: CAGRDSAPGELFF. CDR3 bases: TGTGCCGGCCGGGACAGCGCACCCGGGGAGCTGTTTTTT.

This clonotype was detected only a few times. The rearrangement uses TRBV29-1 and TRBJ1-1; no firm D call. CDR3 length: 14 residues. The germline V gene encodes CDR1 SQVTM and CDR2 ANQGSEA. V lost 3 bases, J lost 1 base, and 12 bases lay in between. The CDR3 DNA reads TGCAGCGTTGAGGGTCAGAATCCGAACACTGAAGCTTTCTTT. The encoded protein is CSVEGQNPNTEAFF.

The rearrangement links TRBV12-3 or TRBV12-4 to TRBJ1-1, with unresolved D. The germline V and J ends were trimmed by 2 bases and 9 bases, with 10 bases remaining between them. This CDR3 has 12 residues. CDR3 DNA: TGTGCCAGCAGTTTATTATCTGCCCAAGCTTTCTTT. This codes for CASSLLSAQAFF.

This clonotype has a count of ten or more. The chain combines TRBV11-2 with TRBJ2-7; 10 bases fit TRBD2. The CDR3 length is 17 residues. CDR1 is SGHAT, CDR2 FQNNGV, per germline. Trimming at V came to 0 bases and at J to 3 bases, leaving 8 bases not matched to a gene. CDR3: CASSLDPERGGYYEQYF. DNA for the CDR3: TGTGCCAGCAGCTTAGATCCCGAGCGGGGGGGCTACTACGAGCAGTACTTC.

This chain joins TRBV20-1 and TRBJ1-5; D gene uncertain. This CDR3 spans 12 amino acids. V lost 6 bases, J lost 3 bases, and 9 bases lay in between. CDR1 is DFQATT, CDR2 SNEGSKA, per germline (reference sequence). The CDR3 loop is CSAARFNQPQHF. CDR3 bases: TGCAGTGCCGCCAGGTTCAATCAGCCCCAGCATTTT.

The chain joins TRBV6-1 to TRBJ1-1; TRBD1 agrees at 7 bases. From germline, CDR1 is MNHNS and CDR2 SASEGT. V shed 5 bases, J shed 0 bases, and the junction held 6 bases outside the gene matches. This CDR3 spans 15 amino acids. The CDR3 here is CASSPVGTVNTEAFF. CDR3 DNA sequence: TGTGCCAGCAGTCCCGTAGGGACAGTGAACACTGAAGCTTTCTTT.

This clonotype was seen ten or more times. A much larger clone sits a single nucleotide away, making a read error possible. V gene TRBV11-3 combines with J gene TRBJ1-1, with D possibly being TRBD1 (5 bases). Deletions cut 0 bases from V and 1 base from J, with 6 bases between. Germline V gives CDR1 SGHNT, CDR2 YENEEA. The CDR3 extends over 14 amino acids. Written as DNA, the CDR3 is TGTGCCAGCAGCTTAGAGGGGGAGAACACTGAAGCTTTCTTT. Translation: CASSLEGENTEAFF.

This clonotype was recorded many times. The genes are TRBV11-2 and TRBJ1-2; TRBD1 aligns across 8 bases. The J segment lost 6 bases and the V segment lost 6 bases, leaving 15 bases of the junction unmatched. The length of the CDR3 is 16 residues. Per germline, CDR1 SGHAT and CDR2 FQNNGV. Here the CDR3 reads CASRAASTGELHGYTF. CDR3 in DNA: TGTGCCAGCAGAGCTGCCTCGACAGGGGAGTTGCATGGCTACACCTTC. The full variable domain, its missing parts supplied by reference TRBV11-2 and TRBJ1-2, is EAGVAQSPRYKIIEKRQSVAFWCNPISGHATLYWYQQILGQGPKLLIQFQNNGVVDDSQLPKDRFSAERLKGVDSTLKIQPAKLEDSAVYLCASRAASTGELHGYTFGSGTRLTVV.

This clonotype was counted many times. The chain uses TRBV9 and TRBJ2-7; D is ambiguous. Germline V gene data show CDR1 as SGDLS and CDR2 as YYNGEE. This CDR3 has 13 residues. Trimming shortened V by 0 bases and J by 7 bases, and 11 bases separated the two germline ends. As DNA, the CDR3 is TGTGCCAGCAGCGTAGGTTGGGTCGGGGAGCAGTACTTC. Encoded protein: CASSVGWVGEQYF.

This clonotype was counted ten times or more. The chain combines TRBV4-2 with TRBJ2-5; D possibly corresponds to TRBD1 (6 bases). The CDR3 length is 15 residues. Germline CDR1 LGHNA, CDR2 YNFKEQ. V was trimmed by 3 bases and J by 1 base, leaving 12 bases between them. The CDR3 protein is CASSQSSRGQETQYF. The CDR3 DNA reads TGTGCCAGCAGCCAGTCGAGCAGGGGCCAAGAGACCCAGTACTTC.

This chain uses TRBV12-3 or TRBV12-4 with TRBJ1-1, with 10 nucleotides matching TRBD1. The CDR3 is 16 amino acids. Losses at the gene ends were 4 bases for V and 1 base for J; bases not matched to a gene: 6. CDR3 sequence reads: CASSSRQGAWNTEAFF. Here the CDR3 DNA reads TGTGCCAGCAGTTCCAGACAGGGGGCTTGGAACACTGAAGCTTTCTTT.

Many counts were recorded for this clonotype. The chain employs TRBV6-5 and TRBJ2-5, with 9 bases fitting TRBD2. Per the germline V gene, CDR1 is MNHEY and CDR2 is SVGAGI. The J segment lost 5 bases and the V segment lost 8 bases, leaving 9 bases of the junction unmatched. The CDR3 covers 14 residues. Written as DNA, the CDR3 is TGTGCCAGCGGCCGTAGCGGGGGCAGGGAGACCCAGTACTTC. It specifies CASGRSGGRETQYF.

J is TRBJ1-1 and V is TRBV11-2; no clear D. Germline V gene lookup returns CDR1 SGHAT and CDR2 FQNNGV. The CDR3 consists of 16 residues. Trimming stripped 4 bases from V and 5 bases from J, with 20 bases between. The CDR3 protein is CASSSPLSAGGTEAFF. CDR3 nucleotides: TGTGCCAGCAGCTCCCCCCTATCGGCCGGAGGGACTGAAGCTTTCTTT.

The sample holds many counts of this clonotype. For the CDR3, the DNA is TGTGCCACCCCGGGGAGGGGGGCGGGGGGCACTGAAGCTTTCTTT. This encodes CATPGRGAGGTEAFF. The chain joins TRBV2 to TRBJ1-1, with D possibly being TRBD1 (6 bases). This CDR3 has 15 residues. The germline V gene has CDR1 SNHLY and CDR2 FYNNEI. V was cut by 10 bases and J by 4 bases, with 22 bases left in between.

This clonotype has at least ten counts. This chain connects TRBV28 to TRBJ1-5; 7 bases fit TRBD1. This CDR3 spans 13 amino acids. Trimming cost V 7 bases and J 9 bases; bases outside gene matches: 9. The germline gives CDR1 MDHEN, CDR2 SYDVKM. CDR3 bases: TGTGCCAGCAAAGACAGGGCCGGTCGGCCCCAGCATTTT. As protein: CASKDRAGRPQHF. Complete variable domain (other parts from reference TRBV28 and TRBJ1-5): DVKVTQSSRYLVKRTGEKVFLECVQDMDHENMFWYRQDPGLGLRLIYFSYDVKMKEKGDIPEGYSVSREKKERFSLILESASTNQTSMYLCASKDRAGRPQHFGDGTRLSIL.

The chain combines TRBV12-3 or TRBV12-4 with TRBJ2-5, with a weak D call TRBD2 (7 bases). Trimming pared 6 bases from V and 5 bases from J, leaving 16 bases between. This CDR3 is built from 14 residues. CDR3 sequence: CASSVGGGEETQYF. CDR3 nucleotide sequence: TGTGCCAGCAGCGTAGGGGGGGGCGAGGAGACCCAGTACTTC.

Ten or more counts support this clonotype. The rearrangement links TRBV28 to TRBJ1-2, with D unresolved. From germline, CDR1 is MDHEN and CDR2 SYDVKM. Deletions cut 6 bases from V and 8 bases from J, with 16 bases between. This CDR3 region has 13 residues. The CDR3 DNA follows: TGTGCCAGCAGACTTCCGGGCTTGCAGGGCTACACCTTC. It is translated as CASRLPGLQGYTF.

This clonotype was detected many times. The chain links TRBV6-1 to TRBJ1-6, with D possibly being TRBD1 (5 bases). Looked up from germline, CDR1 is MNHNS and CDR2 is SASEGT. Between the trimmed V and J ends, which lost 7 bases and 10 bases, there was a span of 14 bases. The CDR3 spans 13 residues. CDR3 sequence: CASTEGRGSPLHF. The CDR3 DNA is TGTGCCAGCACCGAGGGGAGGGGCTCACCCCTCCACTTT.